The sequence of this T cell receptor (beta chain) was determined in a study of blood T cell repertoires in COVID-19. About the research overall: The United States, Italy and Spain supplied acute and convalescent COVID-19 samples. PBMCs, B-cell-depleted T cells, or T cells provided the cDNA or gDNA that made up the material.

Seattle's cohort entered during active infection and was followed longitudinally. Germline CDR1 and CDR2: SNHLY and FYNNEI. The V end was cut by 5 bases, the J end by 6 bases, with 31 bases between. The CDR3 is 19 amino acids. Authors' methods: For nucleated cells, counts were estimated from reference gene primer amplification. The data were produced by immunoSEQ multiplex PCR, yet TCRdb's version contains in-frame clones alone and is incomplete. V and J calls and clone size are those listed in that table; D and trimming were worked out from the DNA. Of roughly 53,000 clones in the sample, 87% were seen once.

Sequencing used peripheral blood. The clonotype originates from a woman older than 75 with COVID-19, enrolled during active disease. The V call is TRBV2, the J call TRBJ1-2, with D maybe TRBD1 (6 bases). The chain's CDR3 is CASSKPLSLSGGAKDGYTF. The CDR3 coding sequence is TGTGCCAGCAGTAAGCCCCTGTCCCTTTCGGGGGGGGCGAAGGATGGCTACACCTTC.